A selection of T cell receptor beta chains follows, all from one sample in a study of T cells in Graves' hyperthyroidism and ophthalmopathy. TCRdb processed the multiplex PCR reads anew with MiXCR; each CDR3 protein has one entry. The table records hundreds of thousands of distinct CDR3 sequences, 14% to 15% of them present only once. Sequenced input: blood. The receptors were sampled from a woman aged 25 to 39 with Graves' hyperthyroidism. Both conserved end residues are part of each CDR3. Each record gives: D gene, V gene, clone size, J gene, CDR3 DNA, CDR3 protein. D genes are given only for firm matches. Part of the rows lack a size; the others show once, few, many or a class for expanded clones.

>TRBD2|TRBV20-1|few|TRBJ2-1
TGCAGTGCCCGACCCGGACTAGCGGGAGATGATGAGCAGTTCTTC
CSARPGLAGDDEQFF
>TRBD2|TRBV2|many|TRBJ2-4
TGTGCCAGCAGTGCGGAGCGGGAGGGCCGTAACATTCAGTACTTC
CASSAEREGRNIQYF
>TRBD1|TRBV20-1|-|TRBJ1-6
TGCAGTGCTAGTGGGACAGGGGATTCGGCCCTCCACTTT
CSASGTGDSALHF
>-|TRBV18|many|TRBJ1-2
TGTGCCAGCTCGCATGCTGTAGAGGCAGGGGATTATGGCTACACCTTC
CASSHAVEAGDYGYTF
>-|TRBV27|many|TRBJ2-3
TGTGCCAGCAGTAAGCGGACCGCGAGAGATACGCAGTATTTT
CASSKRTARDTQYF
>-|TRBV4-1|-|TRBJ2-2
TGCGCCAGCAGCCAAATCACCGGGGAGCTGTTTTTT
CASSQITGELFF
>-|TRBV18|-|TRBJ2-2
TGTGCCAGCTCACCACCGAAGACCGGGGAGCTGTTTTTT
CASSPPKTGELFF
>-|TRBV24-1|-|TRBJ1-2
TGTGCCACCAGTGATTCCGAAGGAGGCTACACCTTC
CATSDSEGGYTF
>TRBD2|TRBV6-2/TRBV6-3|many|TRBJ2-5
TGTGCCAGCTGCCAACGACTAGCGGGAGAGACCCAGTACTTC
CASCQRLAGETQYF
>TRBD2|TRBV20-1|many|TRBJ2-1
TGCAGTGCGAGCGGCCGGGACTACTACAATGAGCAGTTCTTC
CSASGRDYYNEQFF
>TRBD2|TRBV5-6|few|TRBJ2-5
TGTGCCAGCAGTCGAGGGGGACTAGCGCGGGAGACCCAGTACTTC
CASSRGGLARETQYF
>TRBD2|TRBV24-1|few|TRBJ2-3
TGTGCCACCAGTGATCCTTCCGGAGGGAGCGGGAGTACCACAGATACGCAGTATTTT
CATSDPSGGSGSTTDTQYF
>-|TRBV29-1|once|TRBJ2-7
TGCAGCGTCGTCGTGGGGAATCGCTACGAGCAGTACTTC
CSVVVGNRYEQYF
>-|TRBV27|many|TRBJ1-5
TGTGCCAGCAGTCTACAGGGATATAGCAATCAGCCCCAGCATTTT
CASSLQGYSNQPQHF
>-|TRBV20-1|few|TRBJ1-6
TGCAGTGCTAGTAGGTCAGAGCATAATTCACCCCTCCACTTT
CSASRSEHNSPLHF
>-|TRBV18|-|TRBJ2-2
TGTGCCAGCCCGACCGGGACTGCGAACACCGGGGAGCTGTTTTTT
CASPTGTANTGELFF
>TRBD1|TRBV6-1|-|TRBJ1-2
TGTGCCACCCACCGGGACAGGGTTGGGACCTTC
CATHRDRVGTF
>-|TRBV20-1|-|TRBJ1-2
TGCAGTGCTAGAGATCCGGTTAGGCAGTTGGCTAACTATGGCTACACCTTC
CSARDPVRQLANYGYTF
>-|TRBV5-8|few|TRBJ2-5
TGTGCCAGCAGCCCCGACGGAATAGGGGAGACCCAGTACTTC
CASSPDGIGETQYF
>TRBD1|TRBV2|many|TRBJ2-6
TGTGCCAGCAGTCCGACAGGGTCCGGCGGTGGGGCCAACGTCCTGACTTTC
CASSPTGSGGGANVLTF
>-|TRBV20-1|few|TRBJ2-2
TGCAGTGTTAGATGGGGGAGCGCGGGAGGGGAGCTGTTTTTT
CSVRWGSAGGELFF
>TRBD2|TRBV28|few|TRBJ2-2
TGTGCCAGCAGTTCCCCCGGGACTAGCGGGAGAGGAACCGGGGAGCTGTTTTTT
CASSSPGTSGRGTGELFF
>-|TRBV12-3/TRBV12-4|many|TRBJ2-2
TGTGCCAGCAGTGAGACAGGAAGTACACCGGGGAAGCTGTTTTTT
CASSETGSTPGKLFF
>TRBD1|TRBV19|-|TRBJ1-1
TGTGCCAGTAGTATAGCCGATCTGACAGGGGAGAACACTGAAGCTTTCTTT
CASSIADLTGENTEAFF
>TRBD2|TRBV28|many|TRBJ2-5
TGTGCCAGCAGTTTAACCAGCGGGAGTAAACAAGAGACCCAGTACTTC
CASSLTSGSKQETQYF
>TRBD2|TRBV10-2|-|TRBJ2-5
TGCGCCAGCAGTGTGGCTAGCGGGGCGGGAGAGACCCAGTACTTC
CASSVASGAGETQYF
>-|TRBV30|many|TRBJ2-2
TGTGCCTGGGATAACACCGGGGAGCTGTTTTTT
CAWDNTGELFF
>TRBD2|TRBV7-2|many|TRBJ2-5
TGTGCCAGCAGCAACAGACTAGCGGGAGGGCCTAGGGAGACCCAGTACTTC
CASSNRLAGGPRETQYF
>TRBD1|TRBV20-1|many|TRBJ2-7
TGCAGTGCTAATATCGGACAGGGTGCCTACGAGCAGTACTTC
CSANIGQGAYEQYF
>-|TRBV29-1|-|TRBJ1-1
TGCAGCGTTGATGGCGGGGACACTGAAGCTTTCTTT
CSVDGGDTEAFF